Sequencing of this T cell receptor (beta chain) was carried out in a study of blood T cell repertoires in COVID-19. Clones were sequenced by immunoSEQ multiplex PCR, and TCRdb holds only the in-frame ones, with some missing. This sample has 200,000 or so clones, with 65% to 90% found just once. This clone was seen once. Sequences were obtained from peripheral blood. The receptor's source is a man at least 80 years old with acute or convalescent COVID-19.

The CDR3 DNA reads TGTGCCACCACCATGGGAGCCCCTTCAACCCCGGGTGAAAAACTGTTTTTT. It encodes CATTMGAPSTPGEKLFF. The chain couples TRBV7-8 to TRBJ1-4, with no clear D. CDR3 length equals 17 residues. Germline assignment: CDR1 SGHVS and CDR2 FQNEAQ. V was cut by 10 bases and J by 7 bases, with 28 bases left in between. The whole variable domain, remainder taken from reference TRBV7-8 and TRBJ1-4, is GAGVSQSPRYKVAKRGQDVALRCDPISGHVSLFWYQQALGQGPEFLTYFQNEAQLDKSGLPSDRFFAERPEGSVSTLKIQRTQQEDSAVYLCATTMGAPSTPGEKLFFGSGTQLSVL.